Each of the 11 T cell receptor beta chains below was sequenced from the same sample in a study of shared T cell receptors in the human thymus. Profiled with immunoSEQ multiplex PCR; TCRdb holds only in-frame clones, not every one. The top ten hold over 0.008% of the sample, which has approximately 760,000 clones, approximately 85% seen once. Separately, the same data were catalogued under a study of human thymus T cells.

Material for sequencing was thymocytes. The source is a girl less than two years old with a congenital heart defect.

V gene TRBV6-1 combines with J gene TRBJ1-2; no clear D gene. The CDR3 consists of 17 residues. Germline values: CDR1 MNHNS, CDR2 SASEGT. The V gene lost 2 bases and the J gene lost 3 bases, with 19 bases spanning the gap. The CDR3 coding sequence is TGTGCCAGCAGTGAATTTGTCCCCAAAGACATGCACTATGGCTACACCTTC. It yields the protein CASSEFVPKDMHYGYTF.

V gene TRBV7-6 combines with J gene TRBJ1-1, with D maybe TRBD1 (6 bases). V dropped 0 bases and J dropped 0 bases, with 11 bases sitting between them. Germline CDR1 SGHVS, CDR2 FNYEAQ. The CDR3 has 16 amino acids. CDR3 protein: CASSLAGAGLNTEAFF. The CDR3 nucleotides read TGTGCCAGCAGCTTAGCGGGGGCAGGCTTGAACACTGAAGCTTTCTTT.

The chain joins TRBV5-4 to TRBJ1-2; 7 bases are a match to TRBD1. V lost 0 bases, J lost 6 bases, and 8 bases stayed unmatched. The CDR3 has 15 amino acids. Germline V gene data show CDR1 as SGHNT and CDR2 as YYREEE (reference sequence). The DNA for the CDR3 is TGTGCCAGCAGCTTGGATGATACAGGGGCACATGGCTACACCTTC. It yields the protein CASSLDDTGAHGYTF.

The V and J genes are TRBV15 and TRBJ1-2, with 9 nucleotides matching TRBD1. The CDR3 is 15 amino acids. Germline V gives CDR1 LNHNV, CDR2 YYDKDF (reference sequence). V lost 3 bases and J lost 1; bases outside the gene matches: 3. CDR3 protein: CATSSRDRVNYGYTF. The CDR3 DNA is TGTGCCACCAGCAGCCGGGACAGGGTTAACTATGGCTACACCTTC.

CDR3 loop: CASSRQGTGRGQPQHF. The DNA of the CDR3 is TGTGCCAGCAGCAGACAGGGGACAGGTCGGGGACAGCCCCAGCATTTT. V and J are TRBV7-2 and TRBJ1-5; TRBD1 agrees at 8 bases. The trim removed 5 bases at V and 7 bases at J, leaving 13 bases unmatched. Germline V gives CDR1 SGHTA, CDR2 FQGNSA. This CDR3 is built from 16 residues.

The chain joins TRBV5-1 to TRBJ2-1; a possible D gene is TRBD2 (6 bases). Germline CDR1 is SGHRS and CDR2 is YFSETQ. There are 16 residues in the CDR3. The V gene lost 3 bases and the J gene lost 5 bases, with 18 bases spanning the gap. The CDR3 DNA is TGCGCCAGCAGCTGGGCGGCGGGGATGGGGAACAATGAGCAGTTCTTC. This translates into CASSWAAGMGNNEQFF.

The chain employs TRBV28 and TRBJ1-5, with D unclear. The V gene's germline CDR1 is MDHEN and CDR2 SYDVKM. V lost 3 bases to trimming and J lost 7 bases, with 13 bases between them. CDR3 length equals 14 residues. CDR3 DNA: TGTGCCAGCAGTTTCCCCCCATACAACCAGCCCCAGCATTTT. Protein: CASSFPPYNQPQHF.

The chain recombines TRBV6-6 with TRBJ1-2; 7 bases fit TRBD1. V was clipped by 6 bases and J by 5 bases; unmatched bases: 3. The CDR3 runs to 12 residues. Looked up from germline, CDR1 is MNHNY and CDR2 is SVGAGI (reference sequence). CDR3 amino acids: CASSTGDYGYTF. In DNA, the CDR3 is TGTGCCAGCAGCACAGGGGATTATGGCTACACCTTC.

This clone appeared a few times. The chain recombines TRBV5-5 with TRBJ1-2; 7 bases match TRBD1. This CDR3 region has 18 residues. V lost 2 bases to trimming and J lost 0 bases; unmatched junction nucleotides: 13. Germline CDR1 and CDR2: SGHKS and YYEKEE (reference sequence). CDR3 in DNA: TGTGCCAGCAGCTTAAAATGGGACAGAAAGGTAGCTAACTATGGCTACACCTTC. This translates into CASSLKWDRKVANYGYTF. Supplemented by reference TRBV5-5 and TRBJ1-2, the full variable domain reads DAGVTQSPTHLIKTRGQQVTLRCSPISGHKSVSWYQQVLGQGPQFIFQYYEKEERGRGNFPDRFSARQFPNYSSELNVNALLLGDSALYLCASSLKWDRKVANYGYTFGSGTRLTVV.

The gene calls are TRBV7-4 and TRBJ1-1; no firm D call. Trimming removed 6 bases from V and 0 bases from J, with 11 bases in between. Looked up from germline, CDR1 is SGHVT and CDR2 is SQSDAQ. The CDR3 spans 14 residues. Here the CDR3 reads CASSQQIVNTEAFF. CDR3 DNA sequence: TGTGCCAGCAGTCAACAGATTGTGAACACTGAAGCTTTCTTT.

The chain is built from TRBV28 and TRBJ1-1; 9 bases map to TRBD1. This CDR3 region has 15 residues. V lost 4 bases to trimming and J lost 2 bases; unmatched junction nucleotides: 5. The V gene's germline CDR1 is MDHEN and CDR2 SYDVKM. The CDR3 sequence is CASSYRGLGNTEAFF. The CDR3 coding sequence is TGTGCCAGCAGTTACAGGGGGCTTGGAAACACTGAAGCTTTCTTT.